Listed here is a single TCR beta chain. The data derive from a study of blood T cell repertoires in COVID-19. Germline V gives CDR1 SGHAT, CDR2 FQNNGV. V lost 4 bases, J lost 2 bases, and 14 bases lay in between. This CDR3 contains 15 residues. Source study methods: Amplification of reference gene primers provided the estimated nucleated cell counts. Assay: immunoSEQ multiplex PCR; the TCRdb copy retains only in-frame clones and omits some. V, J and clone size derive from that table, while D and trimming were established from the DNA sequence. The data hold about 260,000 clones, with 75% to 95% observed a single time.

This TCR was recovered from a person aged 18 to 29 with COVID-19, enrolled during active disease. Sequencing was carried out using peripheral blood. The chain employs TRBV11-2 and TRBJ1-2; D is undetermined. CDR3 sequence: CASSSVRVSNYGYTF. CDR3 in DNA: TGTGCCAGCAGCTCGGTGCGGGTCTCAAACTATGGCTACACCTTC. Supplemented by reference TRBV11-2 and TRBJ1-2, the full variable domain reads EAGVAQSPRYKIIEKRQSVAFWCNPISGHATLYWYQQILGQGPKLLIQFQNNGVVDDSQLPKDRFSAERLKGVDSTLKIQPAKLEDSAVYLCASSSVRVSNYGYTFGSGTRLTVV.